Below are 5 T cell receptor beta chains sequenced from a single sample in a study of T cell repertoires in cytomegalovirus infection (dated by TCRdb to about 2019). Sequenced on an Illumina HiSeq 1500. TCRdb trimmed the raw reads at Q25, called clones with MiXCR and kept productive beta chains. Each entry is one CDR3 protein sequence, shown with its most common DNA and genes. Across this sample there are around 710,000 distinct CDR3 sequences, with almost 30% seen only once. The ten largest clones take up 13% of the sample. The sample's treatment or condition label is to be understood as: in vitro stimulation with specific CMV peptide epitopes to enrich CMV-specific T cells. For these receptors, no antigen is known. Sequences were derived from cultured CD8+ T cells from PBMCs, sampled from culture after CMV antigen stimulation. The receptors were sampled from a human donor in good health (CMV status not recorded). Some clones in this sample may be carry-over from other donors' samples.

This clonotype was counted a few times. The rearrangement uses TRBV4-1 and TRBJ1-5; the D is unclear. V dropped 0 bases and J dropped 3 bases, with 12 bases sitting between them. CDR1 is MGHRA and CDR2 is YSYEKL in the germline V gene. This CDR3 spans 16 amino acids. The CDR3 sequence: CASSQELTPYNQPQHF. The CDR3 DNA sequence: TGCGCCAGCAGCCAAGAGCTGACGCCATACAATCAGCCCCAGCATTTT.

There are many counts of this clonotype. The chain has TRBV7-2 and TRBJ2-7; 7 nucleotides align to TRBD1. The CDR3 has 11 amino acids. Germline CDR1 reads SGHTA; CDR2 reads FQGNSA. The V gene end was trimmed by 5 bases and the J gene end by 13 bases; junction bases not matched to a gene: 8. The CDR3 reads CASSLGTVIYF. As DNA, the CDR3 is TGTGCCAGCAGCCTCGGGACAGTAATTTACTTC.

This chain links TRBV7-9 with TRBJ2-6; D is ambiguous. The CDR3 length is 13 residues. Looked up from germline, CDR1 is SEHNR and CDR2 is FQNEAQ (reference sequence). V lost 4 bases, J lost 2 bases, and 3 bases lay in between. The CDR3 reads CASSSAGANVLTF. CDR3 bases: TGTGCCAGCAGCTCCGCTGGGGCCAACGTCCTGACTTTC.

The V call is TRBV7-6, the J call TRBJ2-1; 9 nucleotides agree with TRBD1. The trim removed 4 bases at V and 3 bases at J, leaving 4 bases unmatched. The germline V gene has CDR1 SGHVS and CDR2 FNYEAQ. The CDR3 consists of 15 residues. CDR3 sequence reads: CASSSTGGLYNEQFF. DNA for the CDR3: TGTGCCAGCAGCTCTACAGGGGGCCTCTACAATGAGCAGTTCTTC.

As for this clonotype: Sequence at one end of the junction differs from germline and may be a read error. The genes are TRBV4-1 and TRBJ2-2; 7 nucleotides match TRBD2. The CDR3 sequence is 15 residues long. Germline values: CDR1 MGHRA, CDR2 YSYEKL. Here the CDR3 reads CASSPREGYAGELFF. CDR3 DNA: TGTGCCAGCAGCCCGAGGGAGGGGTACGCCGGGGAGCTGTTTTTT.